This is a list of T cell receptor beta chains from one sample in a study of cytomegalovirus exposure and HLA in healthy donors. Assay used: immunoSEQ multiplex PCR; TCRdb lists only in-frame clones, some missing. Found here are tens of thousands of clones, around 69% of them singletons; the top ten hold more than 7%. Sample: PBMCs. Receptor source: a woman aged 25 to 45 in good health and CMV-seropositive. The CDR3 runs from the conserved cysteine through the conserved F or W. D genes are given only for firm matches. Size values are once, few and many counts, or a class for expanded clones, and some rows have none.

TRBV7-9	TRBJ1-2	-	-	CSNNRVDYGYTF	TGTTCCAACAACAGGGTCGACTATGGCTACACCTTC
TRBV18	TRBJ2-5	-	-	CASSPSQKETQYF	TGTGCCAGCTCACCATCACAGAAAGAGACCCAGTACTTC
TRBV4-1	TRBJ2-7	-	-	CASSQDSRTYEQYF	TGCGCCAGCAGCCAAGATTCTAGGACCTACGAGCAGTACTTC
TRBV4-2	TRBJ1-5	-	once	CASSQDGRGGQPQHF	TGTGCCAGCAGCCAAGATGGGAGGGGAGGTCAGCCCCAGCATTTT
TRBV7-2	TRBJ2-7	-	-	CASSAALGAYEQYF	TGTGCCAGCAGCGCCGCACTGGGCGCCTACGAGCAGTACTTC
TRBV12-5	TRBJ1-5	TRBD1	-	CASGLVTGGIRNQPQHF	TGTGCTAGTGGTTTGGTAACAGGGGGCATTCGGAATCAGCCCCAGCATTTT
TRBV6-1	TRBJ1-2	-	-	CASSERYNYGYTF	TGTGCCAGCAGTGAACGTTATAACTATGGCTACACCTTC
TRBV6-1	TRBJ2-3	TRBD1	-	CARSEAETGGTDTQYF	TGTGCCCGCAGTGAAGCCGAGACAGGGGGCACAGATACGCAGTATTTT
TRBV30	TRBJ2-4	TRBD1	few	CAWSLAGQGKNIQYF	TGTGCCTGGAGTCTCGCGGGACAGGGCAAAAACATTCAGTACTTC
TRBV11-2	TRBJ2-3	TRBD2	-	CASSLGKRELTDTQYF	TGTGCCAGCAGCTTAGGAAAGCGGGAGTTGACAGATACGCAGTATTTT
TRBV6-1	TRBJ2-5	-	-	CASSEGWQIQETQYF	TGTGCCAGCAGTGAAGGTTGGCAGATTCAAGAGACCCAGTACTTC
TRBV7-9	TRBJ1-2	-	-	CASSPEASSYGYTF	TGTGCCAGCAGCCCCGAGGCCTCGTCCTATGGCTACACCTTC
TRBV30	TRBJ2-1	-	-	CAWSAPNSYNEQFF	TGTGCCTGGAGTGCACCTAACTCCTACAATGAGCAGTTCTTC
TRBV11-2	TRBJ1-1	TRBD1	-	CASSLGQGLAFF	TGTGCCAGCAGCTTAGGACAGGGGCTGGCTTTCTTT
TRBV28	TRBJ1-1	TRBD1	-	CASFSQGASTEAFF	TGTGCCAGCTTTTCCCAGGGGGCGAGTACTGAAGCTTTCTTT
TRBV4-1	TRBJ1-1	-	-	CASTWQSNTEAFF	TGCGCCAGCACATGGCAGTCAAACACTGAAGCTTTCTTT
TRBV5-6	TRBJ2-5	-	-	CASSLLLAGASPREETQYF	TGTGCCAGCAGCTTACTGTTGGCGGGGGCCTCGCCTAGAGAAGAGACCCAGTACTTC
TRBV6-5	TRBJ1-2	-	few	CASISTGSAGYGYTF	TGTGCCAGCATATCTACAGGGTCGGCGGGCTATGGCTACACCTTC
TRBV5-4	TRBJ1-2	-	-	CASSLEGGPYGYTF	TGTGCCAGCAGCTTGGAAGGAGGACCCTATGGCTACACCTTC
TRBV10-3	TRBJ2-1	TRBD2	-	CAISEGVAGGPDNEQFF	TGTGCCATCAGTGAGGGGGTAGCGGGGGGCCCGGACAATGAGCAGTTCTTC
TRBV13	TRBJ1-2	-	few	CASSYGQPSGGYTF	TGTGCCAGCAGTTACGGACAGCCCAGCGGTGGCTACACCTTC
TRBV6-6	TRBJ2-5	TRBD1	-	CASRGQSQETQYF	TGTGCCAGCAGGGGACAGAGTCAAGAGACCCAGTACTTC
TRBV5-4	TRBJ2-7	TRBD2	-	CASSPVGSGRKEQYF	TGTGCCAGCAGCCCGGTGGGTAGCGGGAGAAAGGAGCAGTACTTC
TRBV29-1	TRBJ2-7	-	few	CSAVAGNSYEQYF	TGCAGCGCCGTTGCCGGGAACTCCTACGAGCAGTACTTC
TRBV9	TRBJ2-1	-	-	CASSGDSGFYNEQFF	TGTGCCAGCAGCGGTGACAGCGGGTTCTACAATGAGCAGTTCTTC
TRBV7-9	TRBJ2-7	TRBD1	-	CSSSSPEGQGDHEQYF	TGTTCCAGCAGCTCTCCTGAGGGACAGGGTGACCACGAGCAGTACTTC
TRBV28	TRBJ2-1	-	-	CASTLQGVSGKFF	TGTGCCAGCACCTTACAGGGAGTGAGTGGGAAGTTCTTC
TRBV7-9	TRBJ1-2	-	-	CASSFQSGEGYTF	TGTGCCAGCAGCTTCCAATCGGGGGAGGGCTACACCTTC
TRBV6-1	TRBJ1-5	-	-	CASSDPRTMYQPQHF	TGTGCCAGCAGTGACCCCCGAACAATGTATCAGCCCCAGCATTTT
TRBV4-2	TRBJ2-1	TRBD2	-	CASSQDSASGIRREQFF	TGTGCCAGCAGCCAAGATTCGGCTAGCGGGATCCGGAGGGAGCAGTTCTTC
TRBV27	TRBJ2-5	-	-	CASSPQPISVRVSGETQYF	TGTGCCAGCAGTCCCCAACCCATCTCCGTCAGGGTTTCCGGGGAGACCCAGTACTTC
TRBV15	TRBJ1-1	-	-	CATSRGGVENTEAFF	TGTGCCACCAGCAGAGGGGGGGTGGAGAACACTGAAGCTTTCTTT
TRBV7-3	TRBJ2-5	TRBD1	-	CASSQQGIGETQYF	TGTGCCAGCAGCCAACAGGGGATCGGAGAGACCCAGTACTTC
TRBV30	TRBJ1-4	-	-	CACPSGATNEKLFF	TGTGCCTGCCCCTCGGGGGCAACTAATGAAAAACTGTTTTTT
TRBV9	TRBJ2-3	TRBD2	-	CASSEWDYRVTDTQYF	TGTGCCAGCAGCGAATGGGACTACCGAGTCACAGATACGCAGTATTTT